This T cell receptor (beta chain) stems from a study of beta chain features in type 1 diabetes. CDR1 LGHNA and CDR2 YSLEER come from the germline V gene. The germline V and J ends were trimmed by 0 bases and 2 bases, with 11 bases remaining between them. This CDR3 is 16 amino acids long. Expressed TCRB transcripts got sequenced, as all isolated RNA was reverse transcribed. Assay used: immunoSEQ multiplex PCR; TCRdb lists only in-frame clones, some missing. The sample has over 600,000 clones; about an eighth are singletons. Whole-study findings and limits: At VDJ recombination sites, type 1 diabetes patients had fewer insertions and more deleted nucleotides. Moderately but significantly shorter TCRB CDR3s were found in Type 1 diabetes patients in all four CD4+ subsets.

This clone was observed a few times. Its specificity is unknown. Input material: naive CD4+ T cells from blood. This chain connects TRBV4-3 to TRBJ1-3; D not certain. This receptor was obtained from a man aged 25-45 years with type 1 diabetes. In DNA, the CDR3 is TGCGCCAGCAGCCAAGATCTTAGAGCTACTGGAAACACCATATATTTT. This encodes CASSQDLRATGNTIYF.